These 8 T cell receptor beta chains originate from one sample sequenced in a study of blood T cell repertoires in COVID-19 (dated by TCRdb to between 2020 and 2021). The library was made by the immunoSEQ multiplex PCR assay. Held by TCRdb, this immuneACCESS table contains in-frame sequences only and omits some clones. Under half of the omission traces to an unresolved V gene where checked; the cause of the rest is unknown. A total of 250,000 to 350,000 clones appear in this sample, roughly nine tenths of them only once. Around 3% of the sample goes to the ten largest clones. The source material was PBMCs or T cells enriched from blood (not recorded which). The receptors were gathered from a woman in her 50s who had recovered from COVID-19.

This chain links TRBV7-2 with TRBJ2-5; D is possibly TRBD2 (6 bases). The germline V gene encodes CDR1 SGHTA and CDR2 FQGNSA. The CDR3 length is 16 residues. The V gene lost 5 bases and the J gene lost 1 base, with 17 bases spanning the gap. CDR3 nucleotide sequence: TGTGCCAGCAGCGGACGACTAGATTGGACCCAAGAGACCCAGTACTTC. Protein sequence: CASSGRLDWTQETQYF.

The V call is TRBV5-1, the J call TRBJ1-1, with D possibly matching TRBD1 (5 bases). The CDR3 covers 15 residues. V lost 4 bases to trimming and J lost 4 bases, with 17 bases between them. CDR1 and CDR2 (germline): SGHRS, YFSETQ. CDR3 sequence (DNA): TGCGCCAGCAGCGTAGGACACGGGGGGAGCACTGAAGCTTTCTTT. Residues: CASSVGHGGSTEAFF. The full variable domain, its missing parts supplied by reference TRBV5-1 and TRBJ1-1, is KAGVTQTPRYLIKTRGQQVTLSCSPISGHRSVSWYQQTPGQGLQFLFEYFSETQRNKGNFPGRFSGRQFSNSRSEMNVSTLELGDSALYLCASSVGHGGSTEAFFGQGTRLTVV.

The chain employs TRBV2 and TRBJ1-5, with TRBD1 matching over 7 bases. V trimming: 6 bases; J trimming: 3 bases; junction bases outside the gene matches: 8. Germline-derived CDR1 and CDR2 are SNHLY and FYNNEI. The CDR3 totals 15 residues. CDR3 sequence: CASSAEGQINQPQHF. The CDR3 nucleotides read TGTGCCAGCAGCGCAGAGGGACAGATCAATCAGCCCCAGCATTTT.

The J gene is TRBJ2-7, the V gene TRBV6-1, with 10 bases matching TRBD2. The CDR3 covers 16 residues. The germline V gene has CDR1 MNHNS and CDR2 SASEGT. V lost 4 bases, J lost 5 bases, and 11 bases stayed unmatched. The CDR3 here is CASSGLLAGVPHEQYF. CDR3 DNA: TGTGCCAGCAGTGGTCTCCTAGCGGGAGTACCCCACGAGCAGTACTTC.

This clone has just one count. The chain combines TRBV27 with TRBJ2-5; the match to TRBD2 covers 9 bases. Germline V gene data show CDR1 as MNHEY and CDR2 as SMNVEV (reference sequence). Trimming took 3 bases from V and 4 from J; bases not matched to a gene: 6. This CDR3 has 15 residues. The CDR3 DNA sequence: TGTGCCAGCAGTTTTAGCGGGAGAGAAGGAGAGACCCAGTACTTC. Translation: CASSFSGREGETQYF.

The chain uses TRBV7-9 and TRBJ2-7; TRBD2 agrees at 11 bases. Per the germline V gene, CDR1 is SEHNR and CDR2 is FQNEAQ (reference sequence). Losses at the gene ends were 4 bases for V and 4 bases for J; bases not matched to a gene: 6. The CDR3 runs to 15 residues. The CDR3 is CASSSPWTSGYEQYF. The CDR3 DNA follows: TGTGCCAGCAGCTCACCTTGGACTAGCGGGTACGAGCAGTACTTC.

This chain uses TRBV3-1 (or the pseudogene TRBV3-2) with TRBJ1-6; D unresolved. The CDR3 is 13 amino acids. V lost 2 bases and J 9 bases, leaving 8 bases between the germline ends. Per germline, CDR1 LGHDT and CDR2 YNNKEL (reference sequence). Here the CDR3 reads CASSQLRLSPLHF. The CDR3 DNA sequence: TGTGCCAGCAGCCAATTGAGGCTTTCACCCCTCCACTTT.

This clone showed up just once. The chain combines TRBV6-6 with TRBJ1-1; no clear D gene. V lost 2 bases and J lost 5, with 9 bases in between. The CDR3 is made up of 13 amino acids. Germline-derived CDR1 and CDR2 are MNHNY and SVGAGI (reference sequence). The chain's CDR3 is CASSYLPETEAFF. The CDR3 bases are TGTGCCAGCAGTTACCTCCCCGAGACTGAAGCTTTCTTT.